This TCR beta chain was obtained from a study of T cells in Graves' hyperthyroidism and ophthalmopathy. Researchers amplified the TCR beta CDR3 regions from RNA transcripts. When the TCR CDR3 underwent first-round RT-PCR, the HTBI primer set was used. TCRdb reprocessed the multiplex PCR reads with MiXCR, giving one entry per CDR3 protein. The data contain almost 600,000 distinct CDR3 sequences, approximately 15% of them singletons. Germline CDR1 DFQATT, CDR2 SNEGSKA (reference sequence). CDR3 size: 12 residues. The ends lost 5 bases at V and 7 bases at J; junction bases unmatched: 5. The origin of this receptor is a woman between 25 and 40 years old with Graves' hyperthyroidism that later progressed to Graves' ophthalmopathy. The rearrangement links TRBV20-1 to TRBJ2-4, with 7 bases that match TRBD1. Sequencing was done on a sample of blood. DNA of the CDR3: TGCAGTGCTGACATACAGGGGAACATTCAGTACTTC. Translating it yields CSADIQGNIQYF.